Listed below are T cell receptor beta chains from one sample, sequenced in a study of T cells in Graves' hyperthyroidism and ophthalmopathy. From the multiplex PCR reads, TCRdb called clonotypes with MiXCR, one entry per CDR3 protein. The sample contains over 250,000 distinct CDR3 sequences, around 22% of which appear only once. Specimen: blood. The receptors come from a man aged 30 to 39 with Graves' ophthalmopathy. Each CDR3 is given with its conserved first and last residue. A D gene is named only where the DNA matches it firmly. The size field is filled for only some rows; it gives once, few, many or a size class.

clone size | J gene | V gene | D gene | CDR3 DNA | CDR3 protein
few | TRBJ1-6 | TRBV12-3/TRBV12-4 | . | TGTGCCAGCAGTTTATGGGGCAGGGAACTTTATAATTCACCCCTCCACTTT | CASSLWGRELYNSPLHF
many | TRBJ2-7 | TRBV28 | TRBD2 | TGCGCCAGCAGCTTGCTAGCGGGAGTTTCCTACGAGCAGTACTTC | CASSLLAGVSYEQYF
many | TRBJ2-1 | TRBV2 | TRBD2 | TGTGCCAGCAGACAGGGGACTAGCGGGAGGTTTAATGAGCAGTTCTTC | CASRQGTSGRFNEQFF
. | TRBJ2-5 | TRBV15 | . | TGTGCCACCAGCAGAGACCAGCAAGAAGAGACCCAGTACTTC | CATSRDQQEETQYF
. | TRBJ2-1 | TRBV3-1 | . | TGTGCCAGCAGCGGAATCCTTCACTCCTACAATGAGCAGTTCTTC | CASSGILHSYNEQFF
once | TRBJ2-1 | TRBV20-1 | TRBD1 | TGCAGTGCTCGCCACCCCGGGACAGGGTTAGGTAATGAGCAGTTCTTC | CSARHPGTGLGNEQFF
few | TRBJ1-5 | TRBV5-1 | . | TGCGCCAGCAGCTTGGGGTGGGGGAGCAATCAGCCCCAGCATTTT | CASSLGWGSNQPQHF
. | TRBJ2-3 | TRBV7-9 | . | TGTGCCAGCAGCCCCGCTAATACGCAGTATTTT | CASSPANTQYF
. | TRBJ2-1 | TRBV5-4 | TRBD2 | TGTGCCAGCAGCTTGGGCGGGAGGGCCGGGAATGAGCAGTTCTTC | CASSLGGRAGNEQFF
. | TRBJ2-3 | TRBV3-1 | TRBD2 | TGTGCCAGCAGCCACCCCGGACTAGCGGGAGGGCCCGACGCAGATACGCAGTATTTT | CASSHPGLAGGPDADTQYF
many | TRBJ1-1 | TRBV20-1 | . | TGCAGTGCTAGAGGATGGATAACAGCGAACACTGAAGCTTTCTTT | CSARGWITANTEAFF
few | TRBJ1-6 | TRBV2 | TRBD1 | TGTGCCAGCAGGGCCGGGACAGGGGCCGATAATTCACCCCTCCACTTT | CASRAGTGADNSPLHF
few | TRBJ2-3 | TRBV6-1 | . | TGTGCCATCTCATTACACGGCCGAAAACCCACAGATACGCAGTATTTT | CAISLHGRKPTDTQYF
few | TRBJ2-7 | TRBV11-2 | . | TGTGCCAGCAGCCCGACCAATAGTTACTCCTACGAGCAGTACTTC | CASSPTNSYSYEQYF
. | TRBJ2-2 | TRBV18 | TRBD1 | TGTGCCAGCTCACTCATCCGGGACAGGGTGAACACCGGGGAGCTGTTTTTT | CASSLIRDRVNTGELFF
many | TRBJ1-1 | TRBV28 | TRBD1 | TGTGCCAGCAGTAGGGACAGAGTGACTGAAGCTTTCTTT | CASSRDRVTEAFF
. | TRBJ1-3 | TRBV14 | . | TGTGCCAGCAGCCCCTCGGCCTCTGGAAACACCATATATTTT | CASSPSASGNTIYF
few | TRBJ1-4 | TRBV5-1 | . | TGCGCCAGCAGCTCATCCGGGACGGGTAATGAAAAACTGTTTTTT | CASSSSGTGNEKLFF
few | TRBJ2-5 | TRBV7-6 | . | TGTGCCAGCAGCTTAGAGGGGCACCTAGGACCCGAGGAGACCCAGTACTTC | CASSLEGHLGPEETQYF
. | TRBJ2-5 | TRBV20-1 | TRBD2 | TGCAGTGCTAGAGATCCCGGGGGAGGGAGGGAGACCCAGTACTTC | CSARDPGGGRETQYF
many | TRBJ2-1 | TRBV7-9 | TRBD1 | TGTGCCAGCAGCTTCAGGGGGCAGATCTACAATGAGCAGTTCTTC | CASSFRGQIYNEQFF
many | TRBJ1-1 | TRBV6-1 | TRBD1 | TGTGCCAGCAGACTGGGACAGCTTAACACTGAAGCTTTCTTT | CASRLGQLNTEAFF
. | TRBJ2-7 | TRBV9 | . | TGTGCCAGCAGCGTAGCCCCCGGGAGCTCCTACGAGCAGTACTTC | CASSVAPGSSYEQYF
many | TRBJ1-3 | TRBV11-2 | . | TGTGCCAGCAGCTGGAGTATAAACACCATATATTTT | CASSWSINTIYF
few | TRBJ2-3 | TRBV6-1 | . | TGTGCCAGCAGGATCTCTGAGAAGATAGATACGCAGTATTTT | CASRISEKIDTQYF
many | TRBJ1-1 | TRBV30 | . | TGTGCCTGGAGTGTACGCCAAGACACTGAAGCTTTCTTT | CAWSVRQDTEAFF
. | TRBJ2-6 | TRBV6-5 | . | TGTGCCAGCCGTTTGGTGGATGGGGCCAACGTCCTGACTTTC | CASRLVDGANVLTF
many | TRBJ2-7 | TRBV28 | . | TGTGCCAGCAAGAGTCAGGGCTCCTACGAGCAGTACTTC | CASKSQGSYEQYF
. | TRBJ1-2 | TRBV28 | . | TGTGCCAGCGGGGACACTACCTATGGCTACACCTTC | CASGDTTYGYTF
few | TRBJ1-2 | TRBV6-1 | . | TGTGCCAGCACCTTTGGGGGGGGGCCCGATGCCTTC | CASTFGGGPDAF
many | TRBJ1-2 | TRBV28 | TRBD1 | TGTGCCAGCAGTCCTTCAGGGACAGATGGCTACACCTTC | CASSPSGTDGYTF
. | TRBJ2-7 | TRBV12-3/TRBV12-4 | . | TGTGCCAGCAGACGGGCCCTCGCAGACGAGCAGTACTTC | CASRRALADEQYF
few | TRBJ2-2 | TRBV20-1 | . | TGCAGTGCTCAGGGGGGGACAGGGAACACCGGGGAGCTGTTTTTT | CSAQGGTGNTGELFF
few | TRBJ2-2 | TRBV27 | . | TGTGCCACCTCTCGGGGTGTCAATTCGAACACCGGGGAGCTGTTTTTT | CATSRGVNSNTGELFF
few | TRBJ2-7 | TRBV6-5 | TRBD2 | TGTGCCAGCAGTACCGAGCGGGAGAGCTCCTACGAGCAGTACTTC | CASSTERESSYEQYF
. | TRBJ1-3 | TRBV20-1 | TRBD1 | TGCAGTGCTAGAGCAGACAGGGAGTATGGAAACACCATATATTTT | CSARADREYGNTIYF
many | TRBJ1-1 | TRBV29-1 | TRBD1 | TGCAGCGTTGCCGGGACAGGGGGCACGAACACTGAAGCTTTCTTT | CSVAGTGGTNTEAFF
few | TRBJ2-7 | TRBV7-2 | TRBD1 | TGTGCCAGCAGCTTAAGACAGGGCTACGAGCAGTACTTC | CASSLRQGYEQYF
. | TRBJ1-5 | TRBV19 | TRBD1 | TGTGCCAGCAGGGACAGGGGCTGGAATCAGCCCCAGCATTTT | CASRDRGWNQPQHF
few | TRBJ2-7 | TRBV15 | . | TGTGCCACCAGCAGCCGGGACGACGGTTCCTACGAGCAGTACTTC | CATSSRDDGSYEQYF